The next 25 T cell receptor beta chains were all read from a single sample in a study of PD-L1 blockade in urothelial cancer. The assay was immunoSEQ multiplex PCR, and TCRdb's table has in-frame clones only and misses some. Of about 22,000 clones listed, around 90% are singletons. Sequenced material: PBMCs, taken around atezolizumab (anti-PD-L1) treatment. Receptors were obtained from a woman aged 60 to 75 with urothelial cancer.

The chain combines TRBV28 with TRBJ2-1, with 10 bases lining up with TRBD2. The CDR3 runs 16 residues. V lost 4 bases and J lost 4; bases outside the gene matches: 7. Germline V gives CDR1 MDHEN, CDR2 SYDVKM. CDR3 sequence (DNA): TGTGCCAGCAGTTCCTTGACTAGCGGGTCGTACAATGAGCAGTTCTTC. Amino acid sequence: CASSSLTSGSYNEQFF.

V and J are TRBV4-2 and TRBJ1-3, with D unresolved. The V gene lost 4 bases and the J gene lost 2 bases, with 15 bases spanning the gap. The CDR3 extends over 16 amino acids. Germline values: CDR1 LGHNA, CDR2 YNFKEQ. For the CDR3, the DNA is TGTGCCAGCAGCCCCGGTGGGCCAGAACCTGGAAACACCATATATTTT. Translated: CASSPGGPEPGNTIYF.

This clone was recorded a few times. This chain links TRBV30 with TRBJ1-1; 7 bases are a match to TRBD1. CDR3 length: 12 residues. V gave up 3 bases and J gave up 11 bases; unmatched junction bases: 9. The germline V gene encodes CDR1 GTSNPN and CDR2 SVGIG (reference sequence). CDR3 nucleotide sequence: TGTGCCTGGAGGCCGACAGGGATTAACGCTTTCTTT. Protein: CAWRPTGINAFF.

The DNA for the CDR3 is TGTGCCAGCACCCGGGACAGGGGTGGCTACACCTTC. Protein product: CASTRDRGGYTF. The chain is built from TRBV5-6 and TRBJ1-2; 10 nucleotides align to TRBD1. Germline assignment: CDR1 SGHDT and CDR2 YYEEEE. With 6 bases clipped from V and 7 bases from J, the junction kept 3 bases outside the gene matches. This CDR3 spans 12 amino acids.

CDR3 in amino acids: CASSEQGNTEAFF. The CDR3 DNA reads TGTGCCAGCAGTGAACAGGGGAACACTGAAGCTTTCTTT. The chain joins TRBV6-1 to TRBJ1-1; D perhaps matches TRBD1 (5 bases). In germline, CDR1 is MNHNS, CDR2 SASEGT. This CDR3 region has 13 residues. The V end was cut by 2 bases, the J end by 1 base, with 5 bases between.

The rearrangement joins TRBV6-1 to TRBJ2-6; 9 bases line up with TRBD1. Germline CDR1 is MNHNS and CDR2 is SASEGT. The CDR3 totals 15 residues. V dropped 6 bases and J dropped 7; count of bases not matched to a gene: 7. CDR3 DNA sequence: TGTGCCAGCAGGGCACAGGGGGCGGGAGCCAACGTCCTGACTTTC. Translated: CASRAQGAGANVLTF.

The chain joins TRBV10-1 to TRBJ1-5, with D unclear. Germline V gene data show CDR1 as WNHNN and CDR2 as SYGVQD (reference sequence). The CDR3 covers 13 residues. Between the trimmed V and J ends, which lost 8 bases and 1 base, there was a span of 9 bases. In DNA form, the CDR3 reads TGCGCCAGCCCTTCCACAAGCAATCAGCCCCAGCATTTT. It encodes CASPSTSNQPQHF.

This sequence joins TRBV5-1 and TRBJ1-2; no clear D gene. Germline V lookup: CDR1 SGHRS, CDR2 YFSETQ. V was pared by 2 bases and J by 2 bases, with 7 bases between. The CDR3 length is 13 residues. This CDR3 reads CASSFVTNYGYTF. CDR3 coding DNA: TGCGCCAGCAGCTTTGTCACAAACTATGGCTACACCTTC.

The rearrangement uses TRBV11-2 and TRBJ2-1; TRBD1 might be the D (6 bases). V lost 8 bases and J 6 bases, leaving 26 bases between the germline ends. Germline CDR1 reads SGHAT; CDR2 reads FQNNGV. The CDR3 runs 17 residues. The CDR3 sequence is CASGGPLRGRLSNEQFF. The CDR3 DNA follows: TGTGCCAGCGGGGGACCGCTCAGGGGCCGGCTTTCCAATGAGCAGTTCTTC.

The V call is TRBV28, the J call TRBJ2-3; TRBD2 agrees at 14 bases. V trimming: 10 bases; J trimming: 2 bases; junction bases outside the gene matches: 17. There are 19 residues in the CDR3. CDR1 is MDHEN, CDR2 SYDVKM, per germline. CDR3 sequence reads: CATESPGLAGVWVTDTQYF. The CDR3 bases are TGTGCCACCGAATCACCGGGACTAGCGGGAGTATGGGTCACAGATACGCAGTATTTT.

This chain uses TRBV2 with TRBJ2-1; 8 bases are a match to TRBD1. The junction had 2 bases not matched to a gene; V was cut back by 0 bases and J by 4 bases. The germline V gene has CDR1 SNHLY and CDR2 FYNNEI. This CDR3 spans 15 amino acids. This CDR3 is CASSEADRVYNEQFF. DNA for the CDR3: TGTGCCAGCAGTGAAGCGGACAGGGTATACAATGAGCAGTTCTTC.

The chain recombines TRBV4-1 with TRBJ1-5, with D unclear. Trimming removed 1 base from V and 0 bases from J, with 10 bases in between. The CDR3 is 16 residues long. CDR1 MGHRA and CDR2 YSYEKL come from the germline V gene. The CDR3 sequence: CASSQVPFYSNQPQHF. The CDR3 bases are TGCGCCAGCAGCCAAGTACCCTTCTATAGCAATCAGCCCCAGCATTTT.

The chain is built from TRBV6-5 and TRBJ1-3; 11 bases match TRBD1. In germline, CDR1 is MNHEY, CDR2 SVGAGI. The CDR3 has 15 residues. Trimming took 6 bases from V and 2 from J; bases not matched to a gene: 3. This CDR3 reads CASSPDRGPGNTIYF. As DNA, the CDR3 is TGTGCCAGCAGCCCGGACAGGGGGCCTGGAAACACCATATATTTT.

The chain couples TRBV7-9 to TRBJ1-1; 8 nucleotides match TRBD1. With 1 base clipped from V and 8 bases from J, the junction kept 6 bases outside the gene matches. Germline lookup yields CDR1 SEHNR and CDR2 FQNEAQ (reference sequence). The CDR3 is 14 residues long. The CDR3 is CASSLEAGGAEAFF. The CDR3, as DNA: TGTGCCAGCAGCTTAGAAGCAGGGGGCGCAGAAGCTTTCTTT.

V is TRBV14 and J is TRBJ2-7, with 14 positions matching TRBD2. CDR3 length: 17 residues. V shed 1 base, J shed 0 bases, and the junction held 2 bases outside the gene matches. Germline V gene sequence: CDR1 SGHDN, CDR2 FVKESK. The CDR3 loop reads CASSQGLAGGPSYEQYF. The CDR3 nucleotides are TGTGCCAGCAGCCAAGGACTAGCGGGAGGGCCCTCCTACGAGCAGTACTTC.

CDR3 coding DNA: TGTGCCAGCAGCTCTGGACTAGCGGACCTTCACGAGCAGTACTTC. Protein: CASSSGLADLHEQYF. V and J are TRBV7-9 and TRBJ2-7; 10 positions match TRBD2. V dropped 4 bases and J dropped 5; count of bases not matched to a gene: 8. Germline lookup yields CDR1 SEHNR and CDR2 FQNEAQ (reference sequence). This CDR3 has 15 residues.

The rearrangement uses TRBV27 and TRBJ1-4; no reliable D call. Trimming pared 5 bases from V and 5 bases from J, leaving 9 bases between. CDR3 length equals 13 residues. Germline loops: CDR1 MNHEY, CDR2 SMNVEV (reference sequence). CDR3 residues: CASSMTRNEKLFF. CDR3 DNA: TGTGCCAGCAGTATGACTCGGAATGAAAAACTGTTTTTT.

The V call is TRBV2, the J call TRBJ2-7, with D perhaps matching TRBD1 (6 bases). The CDR3 consists of 12 residues. Trimming removed 6 bases from V and 3 bases from J, with 9 bases in between. Germline lookup yields CDR1 SNHLY and CDR2 FYNNEI. CDR3: CASRGQLYEQYF. The CDR3 DNA reads TGTGCCAGCAGAGGACAGCTCTACGAGCAGTACTTC.

The V gene is TRBV10-1, the J gene TRBJ2-2; 8 positions match TRBD1. The CDR3 spans 16 residues. Per the germline V gene, CDR1 is WNHNN and CDR2 is SYGVQD (reference sequence). V was clipped by 6 bases and J by 3 bases; unmatched bases: 9. As DNA, the CDR3 is TGCGCCAGCAGGCGAGGACAGGGCCGGGACACCGGGGAGCTGTTTTTT. It yields the protein CASRRGQGRDTGELFF.

The rearrangement links TRBV28 to TRBJ1-1; D may be TRBD1 (6 bases). The CDR3 consists of 14 residues. Trimming cost V 6 bases and J 3 bases, with 14 bases left between them. Germline loops: CDR1 MDHEN, CDR2 SYDVKM. In nucleotides, the CDR3 is TGTGCCAGCAGCACCCAGGGGTGGGACACTGAAGCTTTCTTT. Translating it yields CASSTQGWDTEAFF.

The CDR3: CASSRGGVKETQYF. In DNA, the CDR3 is TGCGCCAGCTCCCGGGGGGGGGTCAAAGAGACCCAGTACTTC. The rearrangement uses TRBV5-1 and TRBJ2-5; 8 bases are a match to TRBD2. This CDR3 comprises 14 residues. Per the germline V gene, CDR1 is SGHRS and CDR2 is YFSETQ. Trimming at V came to 7 bases and at J to 3 bases, leaving 8 bases not matched to a gene.

J is TRBJ2-4 and V is TRBV7-3, with a tentative D call TRBD2 (5 bases). Germline loops: CDR1 SGHTA, CDR2 FQGTGA. The CDR3 totals 17 residues. Trimming pared 2 bases from V and 1 base from J, leaving 15 bases between. CDR3 in amino acids: CASSLWGFSGAKNIQYF. DNA for the CDR3: TGTGCCAGCAGCTTATGGGGTTTCAGCGGCGCCAAAAACATTCAGTACTTC.

The J gene is TRBJ2-7, the V gene TRBV19; 10 bases match TRBD1. The CDR3 runs 14 residues. V dropped 6 bases and J dropped 3; count of bases not matched to a gene: 5. Germline assignment: CDR1 LNHDA and CDR2 SQIVND (reference sequence). In DNA form, the CDR3 reads TGTGCCAGTAGGGGGACAGGGGCGAGCTACGAGCAGTACTTC. Translating it yields CASRGTGASYEQYF. Looking up the rest from reference TRBV19 and TRBJ2-7 gives the full variable domain: DGGITQSPKYLFRKEGQNVTLSCEQNLNHDAMYWYRQDPGQGLRLIYYSQIVNDFQKGDIAEGYSVSREKKESFPLTVTSAQKNPTAFYLCASRGTGASYEQYFGPGTRLTVT.

J is TRBJ2-5 and V is TRBV9; D remains ambiguous. Germline lookup yields CDR1 SGDLS and CDR2 YYNGEE. The ends were cut back, 0 bases at V and 5 bases at J, with 14 bases in the middle. This CDR3 is 15 amino acids long. The CDR3 DNA reads TGTGCCAGCAGCGTAGTAGGAAACCCCAGGGAGACCCAGTACTTC. Its protein product is CASSVVGNPRETQYF. Full variable domain (missing parts from reference TRBV9 and TRBJ2-5): DSGVTQTPKHLITATGQRVTLRCSPRSGDLSVYWYQQSLDQGLQFLIQYYNGEERAKGNILERFSAQQFPDLHSELNLSSLELGDSALYFCASSVVGNPRETQYFGPGTRLLVL.

J is TRBJ2-5 and V is TRBV10-3; tentatively, D is TRBD2 (5 bases). The CDR3 is 13 amino acids. Germline V gene sequence: CDR1 ENHRY, CDR2 SYGVKD. Trimming removed 6 bases from V and 1 base from J, with 9 bases in between. DNA for the CDR3: TGTGCCATCAGGACCGGAGGCCAAGAGACCCAGTACTTC. Residues: CAIRTGGQETQYF.